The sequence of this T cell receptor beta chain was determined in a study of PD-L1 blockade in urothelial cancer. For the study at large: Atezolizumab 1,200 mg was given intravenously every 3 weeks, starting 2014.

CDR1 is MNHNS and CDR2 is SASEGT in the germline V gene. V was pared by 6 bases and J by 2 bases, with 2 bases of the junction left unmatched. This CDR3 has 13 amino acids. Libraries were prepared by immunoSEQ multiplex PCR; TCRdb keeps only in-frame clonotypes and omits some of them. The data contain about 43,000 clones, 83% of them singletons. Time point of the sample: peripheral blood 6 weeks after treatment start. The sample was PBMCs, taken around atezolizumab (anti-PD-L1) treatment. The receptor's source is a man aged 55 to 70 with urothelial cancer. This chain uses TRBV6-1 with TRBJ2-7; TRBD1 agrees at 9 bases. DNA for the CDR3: TGTGCCAGCAGGTGGGACAGGGCCTACGAGCAGTACTTC. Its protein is CASRWDRAYEQYF.